The source of this TCR beta chain is a study of OX40 agonist ivuxolimab in advanced cancers. Background on the study: Among those treated, three patients had partial responses, one with hepatocellular carcinoma and two with cutaneous melanoma.

CDR3 size: 12 residues. Unmatched junction bases numbered 5, after V lost 7 bases and J lost 2 bases. Germline V CDR1 and CDR2: SQVTM, ANQGSEA. Sequencing used immunoSEQ multiplex PCR; TCRdb keeps in-frame clones, though not all of them. There are fewer than 40,000 clones in the sample; around 90% occur only once, and more than 0.8% lies in the top ten. The gene calls are TRBV29-1 and TRBJ2-7; 7 bases are a match to TRBD1. Sequences were derived from CD4+ or CD8+ T cells sorted from blood, sampled in a trial of the OX40 agonist ivuxolimab. The clonotype comes from an adult with an advanced solid tumor such as melanoma, head and neck, liver or kidney cancer. The CDR3: CSARDSTYEQYF. CDR3 bases: TGCAGCGCCCGGGACAGTACCTACGAGCAGTACTTC.